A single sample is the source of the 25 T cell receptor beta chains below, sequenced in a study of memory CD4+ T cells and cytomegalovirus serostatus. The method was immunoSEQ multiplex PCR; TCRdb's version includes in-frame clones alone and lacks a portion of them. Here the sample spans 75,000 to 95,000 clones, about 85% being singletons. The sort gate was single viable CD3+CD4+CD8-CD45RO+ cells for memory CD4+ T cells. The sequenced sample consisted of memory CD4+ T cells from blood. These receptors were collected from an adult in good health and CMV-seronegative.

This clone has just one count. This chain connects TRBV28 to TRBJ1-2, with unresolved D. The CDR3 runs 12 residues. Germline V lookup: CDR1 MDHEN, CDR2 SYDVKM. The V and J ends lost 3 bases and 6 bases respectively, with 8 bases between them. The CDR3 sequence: CASSLPTDGYTF. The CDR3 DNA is TGTGCCAGCAGTTTGCCAACTGATGGCTACACCTTC.

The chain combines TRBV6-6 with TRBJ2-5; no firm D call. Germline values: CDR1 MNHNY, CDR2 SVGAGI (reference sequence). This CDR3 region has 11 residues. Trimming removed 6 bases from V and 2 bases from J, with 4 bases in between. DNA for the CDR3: TGTGCCAGCAGGTTACAAGAGACCCAGTACTTC. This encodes CASRLQETQYF.

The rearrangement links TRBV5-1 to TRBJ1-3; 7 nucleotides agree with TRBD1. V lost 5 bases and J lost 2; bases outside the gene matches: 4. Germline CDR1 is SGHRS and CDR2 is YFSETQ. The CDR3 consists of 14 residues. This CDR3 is CASSEGAPGNTIYF. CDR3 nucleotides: TGCGCCAGCAGTGAGGGGGCTCCTGGAAACACCATATATTTT.

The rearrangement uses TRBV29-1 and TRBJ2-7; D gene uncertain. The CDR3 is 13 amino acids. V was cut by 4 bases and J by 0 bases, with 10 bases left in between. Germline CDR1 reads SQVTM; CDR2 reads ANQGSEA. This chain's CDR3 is CSVGLLNSYEQYF. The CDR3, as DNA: TGCAGCGTTGGTTTGCTCAACTCCTACGAGCAGTACTTC.

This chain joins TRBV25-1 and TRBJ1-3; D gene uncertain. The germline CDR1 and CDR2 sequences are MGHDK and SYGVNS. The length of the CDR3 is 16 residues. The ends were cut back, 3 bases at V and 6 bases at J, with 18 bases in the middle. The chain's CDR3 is CASSDFGSTLQNTIYF. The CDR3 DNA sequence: TGTGCCAGCAGTGATTTCGGATCTACTCTGCAAAACACCATATATTTT.

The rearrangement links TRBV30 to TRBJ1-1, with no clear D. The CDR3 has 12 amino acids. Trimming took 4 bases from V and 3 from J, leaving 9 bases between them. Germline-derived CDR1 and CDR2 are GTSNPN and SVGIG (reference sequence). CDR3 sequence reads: CAWIRPDTEAFF. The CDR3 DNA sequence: TGTGCCTGGATACGGCCTGACACTGAAGCTTTCTTT.

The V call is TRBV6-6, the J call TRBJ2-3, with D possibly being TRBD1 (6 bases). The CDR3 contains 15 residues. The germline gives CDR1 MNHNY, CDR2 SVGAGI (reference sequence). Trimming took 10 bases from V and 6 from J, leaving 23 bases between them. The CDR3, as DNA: TGTGCCACCCTCCGAGGCACAGGGCCGACGGATACGCAGTATTTT. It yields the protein CATLRGTGPTDTQYF.

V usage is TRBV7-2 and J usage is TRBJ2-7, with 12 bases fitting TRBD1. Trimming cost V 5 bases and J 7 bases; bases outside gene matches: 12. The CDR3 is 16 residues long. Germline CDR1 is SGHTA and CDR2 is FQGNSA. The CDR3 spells CASSLRTGQGAEEQYF. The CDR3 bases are TGTGCCAGCAGCCTTCGGACGGGACAGGGGGCGGAGGAGCAGTACTTC.

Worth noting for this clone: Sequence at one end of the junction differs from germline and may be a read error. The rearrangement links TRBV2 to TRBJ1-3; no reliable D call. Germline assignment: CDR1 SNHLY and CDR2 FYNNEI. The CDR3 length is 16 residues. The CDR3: CASREDAAAPGNTIYF. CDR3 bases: TGTGCCAGCAGAGAAGACGCCGCCGCCCCTGGAAACACCATATATTTT.

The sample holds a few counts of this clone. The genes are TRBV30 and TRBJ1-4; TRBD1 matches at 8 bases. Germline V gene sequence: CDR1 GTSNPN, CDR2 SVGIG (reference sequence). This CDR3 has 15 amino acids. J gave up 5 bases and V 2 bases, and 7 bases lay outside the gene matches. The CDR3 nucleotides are TGTGCCTGGAGTAGGGGTCGGACAGGGAATGAAAAACTGTTTTTT. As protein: CAWSRGRTGNEKLFF.

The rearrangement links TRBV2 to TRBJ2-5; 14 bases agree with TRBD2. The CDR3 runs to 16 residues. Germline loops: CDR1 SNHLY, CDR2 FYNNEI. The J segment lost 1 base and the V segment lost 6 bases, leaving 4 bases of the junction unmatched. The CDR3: CASSWTSGGIQETQYF. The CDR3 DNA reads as TGTGCCAGCAGCTGGACTAGCGGGGGGATCCAAGAGACCCAGTACTTC.

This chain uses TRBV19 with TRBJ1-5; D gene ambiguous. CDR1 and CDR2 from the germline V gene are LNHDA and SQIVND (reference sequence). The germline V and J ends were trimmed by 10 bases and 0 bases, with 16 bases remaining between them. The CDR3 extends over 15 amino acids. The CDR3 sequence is CATSVLLYSNQPQHF. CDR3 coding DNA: TGTGCCACCTCAGTGCTCCTTTATAGCAATCAGCCCCAGCATTTT.

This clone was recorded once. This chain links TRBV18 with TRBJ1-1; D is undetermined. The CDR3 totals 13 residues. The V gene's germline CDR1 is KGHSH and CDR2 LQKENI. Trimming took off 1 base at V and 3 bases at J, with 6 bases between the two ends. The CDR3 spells CASSPLSDTEAFF. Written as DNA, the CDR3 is TGTGCCAGCTCACCACTTTCAGACACTGAAGCTTTCTTT.

The CDR3 is CASRESTNEKLFF. Here the CDR3 DNA reads TGCGCCAGCAGAGAGTCAACTAATGAAAAACTGTTTTTT. The rearrangement uses TRBV5-1 and TRBJ1-4; no firm D call. Germline values: CDR1 SGHRS, CDR2 YFSETQ. CDR3 length equals 13 residues. Trimming cost V 5 bases and J 0 bases, with 5 bases left between them.

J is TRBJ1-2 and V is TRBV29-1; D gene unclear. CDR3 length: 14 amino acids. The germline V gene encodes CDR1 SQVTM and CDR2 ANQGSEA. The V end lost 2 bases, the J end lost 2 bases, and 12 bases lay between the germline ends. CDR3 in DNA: TGCAGCGTTGAATCGGGCAGTCTAAACTATGGCTACACCTTC. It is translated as CSVESGSLNYGYTF.

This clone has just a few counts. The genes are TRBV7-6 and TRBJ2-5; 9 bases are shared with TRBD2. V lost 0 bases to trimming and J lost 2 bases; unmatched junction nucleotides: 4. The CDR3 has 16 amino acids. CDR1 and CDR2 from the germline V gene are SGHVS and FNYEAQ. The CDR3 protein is CASSLAGLAGQETQYF. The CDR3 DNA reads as TGTGCCAGCAGCTTAGCTGGTCTAGCGGGGCAAGAGACCCAGTACTTC.

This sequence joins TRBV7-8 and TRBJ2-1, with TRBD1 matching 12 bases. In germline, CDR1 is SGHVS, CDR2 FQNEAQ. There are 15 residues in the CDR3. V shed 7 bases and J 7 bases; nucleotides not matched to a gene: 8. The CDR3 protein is CASTLGTGGRNEQFF. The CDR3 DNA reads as TGTGCCAGCACCCTCGGGACAGGGGGCAGGAATGAGCAGTTCTTC.

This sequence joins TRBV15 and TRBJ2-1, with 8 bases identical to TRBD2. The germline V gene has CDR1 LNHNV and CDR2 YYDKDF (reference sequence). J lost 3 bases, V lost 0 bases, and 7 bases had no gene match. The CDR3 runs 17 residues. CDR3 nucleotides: TGTGCCACCAGCAGAGATCGACCTAGCGGGTTCTACAATGAGCAGTTCTTC. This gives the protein CATSRDRPSGFYNEQFF. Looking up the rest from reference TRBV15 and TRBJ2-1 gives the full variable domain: DAMVIQNPRYQVTQFGKPVTLSCSQTLNHNVMYWYQQKSSQAPKLLFHYYDKDFNNEADTPDNFQSRRPNTSFCFLDIRSPGLGDTAMYLCATSRDRPSGFYNEQFFGPGTRLTVL.

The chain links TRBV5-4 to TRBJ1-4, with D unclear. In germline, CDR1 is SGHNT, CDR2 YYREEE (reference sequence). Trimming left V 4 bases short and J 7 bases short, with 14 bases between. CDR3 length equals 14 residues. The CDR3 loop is CASSRDFKAEKLFF. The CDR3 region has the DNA TGTGCCAGCAGCCGAGATTTCAAGGCTGAAAAACTGTTTTTT.

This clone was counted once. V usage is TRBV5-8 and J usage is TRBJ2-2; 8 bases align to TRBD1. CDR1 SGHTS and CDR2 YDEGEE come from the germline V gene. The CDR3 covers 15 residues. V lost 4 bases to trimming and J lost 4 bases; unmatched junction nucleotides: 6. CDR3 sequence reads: CASSPGQGTTGELFF. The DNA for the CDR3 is TGTGCCAGCAGCCCCGGACAGGGAACCACCGGGGAGCTGTTTTTT.

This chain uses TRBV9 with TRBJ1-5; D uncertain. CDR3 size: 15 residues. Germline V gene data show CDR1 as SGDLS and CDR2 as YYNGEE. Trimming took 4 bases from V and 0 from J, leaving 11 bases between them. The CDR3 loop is CASSFGGDSNQPQHF. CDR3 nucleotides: TGTGCCAGCAGCTTCGGCGGGGATAGCAATCAGCCCCAGCATTTT.

CDR3 sequence reads: CASSIGTGIGDEQFF. The CDR3 coding sequence is TGTGCCAGTAGTATCGGGACAGGAATAGGGGATGAGCAGTTCTTC. J is TRBJ2-1 and V is TRBV19, with 8 bases identical to TRBD1. The CDR3 covers 15 residues. Losses at the gene ends were 3 bases for V and 8 bases for J; bases not matched to a gene: 9. Germline assignment: CDR1 LNHDA and CDR2 SQIVND (reference sequence).

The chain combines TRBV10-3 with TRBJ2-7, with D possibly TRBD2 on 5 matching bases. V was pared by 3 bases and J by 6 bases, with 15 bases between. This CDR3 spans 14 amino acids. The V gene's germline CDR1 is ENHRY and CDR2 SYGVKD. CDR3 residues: CAISEGLISGEQYF. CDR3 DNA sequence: TGTGCCATCAGTGAAGGACTCATCTCGGGCGAGCAGTACTTC.

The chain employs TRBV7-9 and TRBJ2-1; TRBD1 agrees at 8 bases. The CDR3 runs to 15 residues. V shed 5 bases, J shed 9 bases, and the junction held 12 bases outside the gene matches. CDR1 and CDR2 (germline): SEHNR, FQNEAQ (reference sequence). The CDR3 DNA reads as TGTGCCAGCAGCCCGGCAGGGGGCTGGAGTCGTGAGCAGTTCTTC. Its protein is CASSPAGGWSREQFF.

For the CDR3, the DNA is TGTGCCAGCAGTTTGGAAAGCACCGGGGAGCTGTTTTTT. It specifies CASSLESTGELFF. The chain recombines TRBV28 with TRBJ2-2; D not certain. This CDR3 is 13 amino acids long. With 3 bases removed from V and 4 bases from J, the gap between germline ends came to 6 bases. Germline V gene lookup returns CDR1 MDHEN and CDR2 SYDVKM.